One T cell receptor beta chain is described in this entry. The study ran the assay at deep level. Genomic DNA belonging to each subset was distributed in equal measure over several immunoSEQ plates. Produced via immunoSEQ multiplex PCR; TCRdb's table is partial and in-frame only. The repertoire holds more than 2,000,000 clones, with more than 85% as singletons. The sample is drawn from a study of shared clonotypes between healthy human individuals. Whole-study context: Ranging from 18 to 49 in age, donors were a couple of women and three men. Each donor had three CD4 naive, three CD4 memory, two CD8 naive and one CD8 memory plate.

Germline V CDR1 and CDR2: SGHRS, YFSETQ. V lost 4 bases, J lost 7 bases, and 21 bases lay in between. The CDR3 consists of 15 residues. Material: naive CD4+ T cells from PBMCs. Subset noted: CD45RA+ positively selected. The chain combines TRBV5-1 with TRBJ2-7; unclear D gene. The source of this sequence is a man between 18 and 29 years old in good health. Some clones in this sample may be carry-over from other donors' samples. CDR3 nucleotide sequence: TGCGCCAGCAGCCCTCGCCCGGTCCCTTCCGAAGAGCAGTACTTC. Translated, it gives CASSPRPVPSEEQYF.